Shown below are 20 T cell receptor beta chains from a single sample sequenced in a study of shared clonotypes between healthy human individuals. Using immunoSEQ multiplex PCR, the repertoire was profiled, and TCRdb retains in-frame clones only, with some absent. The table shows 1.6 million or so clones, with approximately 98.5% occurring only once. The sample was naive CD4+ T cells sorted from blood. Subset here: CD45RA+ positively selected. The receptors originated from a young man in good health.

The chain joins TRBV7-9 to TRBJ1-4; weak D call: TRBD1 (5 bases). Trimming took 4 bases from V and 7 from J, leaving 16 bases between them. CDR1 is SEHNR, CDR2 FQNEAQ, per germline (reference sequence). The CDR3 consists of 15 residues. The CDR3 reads CASSSYSGGGEKLFF. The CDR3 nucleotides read TGTGCCAGCAGCTCGTATTCCGGGGGAGGTGAAAAACTGTTTTTT.

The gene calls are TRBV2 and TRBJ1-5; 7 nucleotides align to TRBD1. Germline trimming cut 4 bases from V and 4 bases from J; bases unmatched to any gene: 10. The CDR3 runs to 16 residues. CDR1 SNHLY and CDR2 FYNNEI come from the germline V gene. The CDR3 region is CASSGALGQTNQPQHF. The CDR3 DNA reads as TGTGCCAGCAGTGGGGCCCTGGGACAGACAAATCAGCCCCAGCATTTT. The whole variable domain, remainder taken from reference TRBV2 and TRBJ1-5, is EPEVTQTPSHQVTQMGQEVILRCVPISNHLYFYWYRQILGQKVEFLVSFYNNEISEKSEIFDDQFSVERPDGSNFTLKIRSTKLEDSAMYFCASSGALGQTNQPQHFGDGTRLSIL.

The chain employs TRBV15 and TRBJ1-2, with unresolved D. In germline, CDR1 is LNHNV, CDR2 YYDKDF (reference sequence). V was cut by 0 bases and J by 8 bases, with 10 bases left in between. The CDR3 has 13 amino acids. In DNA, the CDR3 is TGTGCCACCAGCAGAGATGGGGTCGCCGGCTACACCTTC. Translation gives CATSRDGVAGYTF.

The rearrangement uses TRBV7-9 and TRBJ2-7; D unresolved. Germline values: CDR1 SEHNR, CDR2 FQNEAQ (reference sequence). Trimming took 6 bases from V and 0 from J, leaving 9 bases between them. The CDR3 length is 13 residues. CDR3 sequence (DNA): TGTGCCAGCAGTATCCGCGGCTCCTACGAGCAGTACTTC. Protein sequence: CASSIRGSYEQYF.

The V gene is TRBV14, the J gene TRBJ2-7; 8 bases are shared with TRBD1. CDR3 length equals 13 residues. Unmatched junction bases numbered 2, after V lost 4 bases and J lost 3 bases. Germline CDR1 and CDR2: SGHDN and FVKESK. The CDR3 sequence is CASSLTGVYEQYF. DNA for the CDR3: TGTGCCAGCAGCCTGACAGGGGTCTACGAGCAGTACTTC.

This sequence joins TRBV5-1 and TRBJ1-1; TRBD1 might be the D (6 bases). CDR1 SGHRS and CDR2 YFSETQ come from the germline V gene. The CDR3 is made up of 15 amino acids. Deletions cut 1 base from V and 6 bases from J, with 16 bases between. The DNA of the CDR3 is TGCGCCAGCAGCTTGAGAGTAAGACAGGACTCTGAAGCTTTCTTT. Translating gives CASSLRVRQDSEAFF.

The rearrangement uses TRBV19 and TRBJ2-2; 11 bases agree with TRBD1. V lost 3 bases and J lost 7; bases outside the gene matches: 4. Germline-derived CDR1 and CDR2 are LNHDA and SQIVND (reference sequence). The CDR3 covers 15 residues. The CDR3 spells CASSIRTGGNGELFF. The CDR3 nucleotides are TGTGCCAGTAGTATCCGGACAGGGGGCAACGGGGAGCTGTTTTTT.

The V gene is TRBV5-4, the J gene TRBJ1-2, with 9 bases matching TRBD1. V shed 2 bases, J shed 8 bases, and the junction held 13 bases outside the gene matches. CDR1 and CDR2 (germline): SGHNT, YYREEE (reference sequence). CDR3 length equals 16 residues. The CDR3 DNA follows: TGTGCCAGCAGCTTTCCCATGGACAGGGGAGGAGACGGCTACACCTTC. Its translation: CASSFPMDRGGDGYTF. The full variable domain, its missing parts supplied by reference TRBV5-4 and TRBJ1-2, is ETGVTQSPTHLIKTRGQQVTLRCSSQSGHNTVSWYQQALGQGPQFIFQYYREEENGRGNFPPRFSGLQFPNYSSELNVNALELDDSALYLCASSFPMDRGGDGYTFGSGTRLTVV.

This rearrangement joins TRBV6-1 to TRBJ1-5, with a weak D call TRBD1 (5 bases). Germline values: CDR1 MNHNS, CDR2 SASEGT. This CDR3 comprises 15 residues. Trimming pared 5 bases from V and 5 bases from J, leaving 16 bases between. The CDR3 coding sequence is TGTGCCAGCAGTTCCCAATCATGGGGGTATCAGCCCCAGCATTTT. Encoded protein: CASSSQSWGYQPQHF.

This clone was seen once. Here the CDR3 DNA reads TGCGCCAGCAGCCAAGGGAGGTTAGACACTGAAGCTTTCTTT. Its protein product is CASSQGRLDTEAFF. The rearrangement joins TRBV4-1 to TRBJ1-1, with D uncertain. V lost 1 base and J lost 3, with 9 bases in between. CDR3 length: 14 residues. The germline V gene encodes CDR1 MGHRA and CDR2 YSYEKL.

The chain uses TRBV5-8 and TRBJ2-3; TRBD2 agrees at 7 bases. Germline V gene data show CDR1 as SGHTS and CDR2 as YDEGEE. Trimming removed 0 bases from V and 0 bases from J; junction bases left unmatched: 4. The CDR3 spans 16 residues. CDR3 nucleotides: TGTGCCAGCAGCTTGGTCGGGGGGACTAGCACAGATACGCAGTATTTT. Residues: CASSLVGGTSTDTQYF.

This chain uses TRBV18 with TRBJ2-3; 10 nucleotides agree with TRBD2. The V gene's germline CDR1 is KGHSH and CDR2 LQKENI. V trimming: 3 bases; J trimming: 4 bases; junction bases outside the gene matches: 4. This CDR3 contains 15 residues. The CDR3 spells CASSPASGSSDTQYF. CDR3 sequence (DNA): TGTGCCAGCTCACCGGCTAGCGGGAGCTCAGATACGCAGTATTTT.

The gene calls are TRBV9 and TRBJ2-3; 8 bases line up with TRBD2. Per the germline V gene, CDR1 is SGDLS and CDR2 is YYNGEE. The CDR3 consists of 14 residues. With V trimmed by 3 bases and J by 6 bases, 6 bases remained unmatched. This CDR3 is CASSAASGWDTQYF. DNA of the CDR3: TGTGCCAGCAGCGCTGCTAGCGGGTGGGATACGCAGTATTTT.

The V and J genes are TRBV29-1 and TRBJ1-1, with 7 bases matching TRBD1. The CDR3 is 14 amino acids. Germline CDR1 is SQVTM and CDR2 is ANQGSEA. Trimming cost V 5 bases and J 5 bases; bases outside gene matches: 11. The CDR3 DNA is TGCAGCGTTACGGACAGGAATTGGGCAACTGAAGCTTTCTTT. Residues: CSVTDRNWATEAFF.

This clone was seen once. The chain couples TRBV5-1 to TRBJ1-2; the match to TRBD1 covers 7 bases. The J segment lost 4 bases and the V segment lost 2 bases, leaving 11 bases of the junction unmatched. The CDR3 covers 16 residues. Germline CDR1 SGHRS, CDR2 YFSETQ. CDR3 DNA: TGCGCCAGCAGCTTAGACGACAGGGCGTACGGCTATGGCTACACCTTC. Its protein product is CASSLDDRAYGYGYTF.

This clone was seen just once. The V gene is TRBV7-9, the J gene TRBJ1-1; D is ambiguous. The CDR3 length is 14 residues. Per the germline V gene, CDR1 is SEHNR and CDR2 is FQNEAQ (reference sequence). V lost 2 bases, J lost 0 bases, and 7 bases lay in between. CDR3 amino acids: CASSLQRMNTEAFF. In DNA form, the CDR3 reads TGTGCCAGCAGCTTACAGAGGATGAACACTGAAGCTTTCTTT. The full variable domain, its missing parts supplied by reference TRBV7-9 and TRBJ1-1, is DTGVSQNPRHKITKRGQNVTFRCDPISEHNRLYWYRQTLGQGPEFLTYFQNEAQLEKSRLLSDRFSAERPKGSFSTLEIQRTEQGDSAMYLCASSLQRMNTEAFFGQGTRLTVV.

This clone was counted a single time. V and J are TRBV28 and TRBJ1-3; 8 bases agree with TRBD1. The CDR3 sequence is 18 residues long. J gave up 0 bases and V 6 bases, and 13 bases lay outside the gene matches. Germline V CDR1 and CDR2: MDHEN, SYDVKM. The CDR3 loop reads CASSPGGPLNASGNTIYF. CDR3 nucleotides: TGTGCCAGCAGCCCAGGGGGCCCTTTAAACGCCTCTGGAAACACCATATATTTT.

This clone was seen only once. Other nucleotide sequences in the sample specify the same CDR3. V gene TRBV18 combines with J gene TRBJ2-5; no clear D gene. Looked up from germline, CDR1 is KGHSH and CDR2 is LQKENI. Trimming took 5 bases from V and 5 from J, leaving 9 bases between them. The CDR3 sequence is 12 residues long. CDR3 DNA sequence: TGTGCCAGCTCAGGCGGATCGGAGACCCAGTACTTC. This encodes CASSGGSETQYF.

The CDR3 nucleotides are TGTGCCAGCAGGGCTGTTAGGGACCAGCATTTT. The encoded protein is CASRAVRDQHF. The V and J genes are TRBV28 and TRBJ1-5; the D is unclear. Trimming stripped 6 bases from V and 12 bases from J, with 12 bases between. CDR3 length equals 11 residues. Germline CDR1 reads MDHEN; CDR2 reads SYDVKM.

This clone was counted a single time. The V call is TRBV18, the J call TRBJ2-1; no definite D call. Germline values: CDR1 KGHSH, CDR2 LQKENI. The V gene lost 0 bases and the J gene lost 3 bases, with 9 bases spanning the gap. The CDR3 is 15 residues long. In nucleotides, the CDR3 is TGTGCCAGCTCACCACCCTCGACAAGCTACAATGAGCAGTTCTTC. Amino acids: CASSPPSTSYNEQFF.